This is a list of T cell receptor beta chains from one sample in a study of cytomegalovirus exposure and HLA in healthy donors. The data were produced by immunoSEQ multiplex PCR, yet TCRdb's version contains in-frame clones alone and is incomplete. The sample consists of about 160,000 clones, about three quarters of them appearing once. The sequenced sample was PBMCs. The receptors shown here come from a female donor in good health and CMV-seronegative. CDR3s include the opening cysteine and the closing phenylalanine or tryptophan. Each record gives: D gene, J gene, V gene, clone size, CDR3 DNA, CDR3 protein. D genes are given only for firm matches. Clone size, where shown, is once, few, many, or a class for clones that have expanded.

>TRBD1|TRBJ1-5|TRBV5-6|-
TGTGCCAGCAGCTCCTCCCGACAGGGAAGAAATCAGCCCCAGCATTTT
CASSSSRQGRNQPQHF
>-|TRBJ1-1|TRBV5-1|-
TGCGCCAGCAGCTTGGAAGGGGTCACTGAAGCTTTCTTT
CASSLEGVTEAFF
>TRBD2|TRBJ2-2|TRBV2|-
TGTGCCAGCAAGTGGCGTCTAGCGGGAGGGGCGGGCACCGGGGAGCTGTTTTTT
CASKWRLAGGAGTGELFF
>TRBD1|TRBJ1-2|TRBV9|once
TGTGCCAGCAGCGCGTTATCGGACAGGGTCTACTATGGCTACACCTTC
CASSALSDRVYYGYTF
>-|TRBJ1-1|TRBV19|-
TGTGCCAGTAGTGCCCGAGGGGGTTTGGGGGCCACTGAAGCTTTCTTT
CASSARGGLGATEAFF
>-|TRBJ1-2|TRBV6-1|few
TGTGCCAGCAGGGGGGGGTCAGCGAGAGGTTATGGCTACACCTTC
CASRGGSARGYGYTF
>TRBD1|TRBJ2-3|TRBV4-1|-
TGCGCCAGCAGCCTTGGGACAGGGACAGATACGCAGTATTTT
CASSLGTGTDTQYF
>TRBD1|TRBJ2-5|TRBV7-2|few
TGTGCCAGCAGCGAGACCGACAGGGGGCGTTCAGAGACCCAGTACTTC
CASSETDRGRSETQYF
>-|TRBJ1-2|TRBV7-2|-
TGTGCCAGCAGCTCACAAACAGGGACCTATGGCTACACCTTC
CASSSQTGTYGYTF
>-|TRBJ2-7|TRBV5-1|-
TGCGCCAGCAGCTCGGGGACATATCTCTTAGAGCAGTACTTC
CASSSGTYLLEQYF
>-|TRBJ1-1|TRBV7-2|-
TGTGCCAGCAGCCGGAGGCGAGGGAACACTGAAGCTTTCTTT
CASSRRRGNTEAFF
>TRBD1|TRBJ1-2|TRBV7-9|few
TGTGCCAGCAGCTCCGGACAGGGCAGAGGCTACACCTTC
CASSSGQGRGYTF
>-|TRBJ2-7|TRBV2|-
TGTGCCAGCAGTGAATTCCGCTACGAGCAGTACTTC
CASSEFRYEQYF
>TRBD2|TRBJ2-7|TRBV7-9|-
TGTGCCAGCAGCTTAGACGGGGGGTCCTACGAGCAGTACTTC
CASSLDGGSYEQYF
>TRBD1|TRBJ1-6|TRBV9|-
TGTGCCAGCAGGAGGATGGGACAGGATAATTCACCCCTCCACTTT
CASRRMGQDNSPLHF
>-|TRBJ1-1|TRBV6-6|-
TGTGCCAGCAGTGAGGGGGGGTTGAACACTGAAGCTTTCTTT
CASSEGGLNTEAFF
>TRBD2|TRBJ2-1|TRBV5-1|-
TGCGCCAGCAGCTTTGGCGGGGGGGCCTACAATGAGCAGTTCTTC
CASSFGGGAYNEQFF
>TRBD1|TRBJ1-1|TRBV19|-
TGTGCCAGTAGTATAGACGGGGACAGGGCCGTGAACACTGAAGCTTTCTTT
CASSIDGDRAVNTEAFF
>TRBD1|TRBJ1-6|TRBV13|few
TGTGCCAGCAGCCCAACAGGGGGTAATATTCCCCTCCACTTT
CASSPTGGNIPLHF
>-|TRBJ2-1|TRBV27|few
TGTGCCAGCAGCAGTTACTCCTACAATGAGCAGTTCTTC
CASSSYSYNEQFF
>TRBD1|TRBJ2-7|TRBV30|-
TGTGCCTGGGGTGCGAGACAGGGGGCGGGCGAGCAGTACTTC
CAWGARQGAGEQYF
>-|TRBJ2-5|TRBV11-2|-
TGTGCCAGCAGCTTGTATCGCGAAAGCCGCCAAGAGACCCAGTACTTC
CASSLYRESRQETQYF
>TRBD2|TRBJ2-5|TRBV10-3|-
TGTGCCGCGGGGGACTTACAAGAGACCCAGTACTTC
CAAGDLQETQYF
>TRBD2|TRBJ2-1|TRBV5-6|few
TGTGCCAGCAGCAGACTAGCGGTAACCTACAATGAGCAGTTCTTC
CASSRLAVTYNEQFF
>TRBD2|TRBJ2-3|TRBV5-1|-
TGCGCCAGCAGCTTGGAGGCGGGGGGGCCAGATACGCAGTATTTT
CASSLEAGGPDTQYF
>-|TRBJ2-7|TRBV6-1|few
TGTGCCAGCAGAGAGATCCACGAGCAGTACTTC
CASREIHEQYF
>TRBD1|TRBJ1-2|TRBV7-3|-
TGTGCCAGCAGCCCCCTTCCGGGACAGGGGGCGCGTGGCTACACCTTC
CASSPLPGQGARGYTF
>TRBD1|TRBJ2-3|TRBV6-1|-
TGTGCCAGCAGTTCGACAGGGGTCCGCACAGATACGCAGTATTTT
CASSSTGVRTDTQYF
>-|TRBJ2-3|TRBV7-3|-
TGTGCCAGCAGCCCCGGGACTGCTCTGATCACAGATACGCAGTATTTT
CASSPGTALITDTQYF
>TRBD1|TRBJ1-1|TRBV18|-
TGTGCCAGCTCACCCCTTGGGAGACAGGGGGCAATGAACACTGAAGCTTTCTTT
CASSPLGRQGAMNTEAFF
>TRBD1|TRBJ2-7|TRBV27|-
TGTGCCAGCAGTTTCAGGGGGCAATACGAGCAGTACTTC
CASSFRGQYEQYF
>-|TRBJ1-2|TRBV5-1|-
TGCGCCAGCAGCTTCGACAGGCTTAACTATGGCTACACCTTC
CASSFDRLNYGYTF
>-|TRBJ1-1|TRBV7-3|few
TGTGCCAGCAGCTCATTATCCCCTAACAGGGACACTGAAGCTTTCTTT
CASSSLSPNRDTEAFF
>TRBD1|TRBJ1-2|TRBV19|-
TGTGCCAGTGGTGACAGGGGGATACAGCACAGCGGCTACACCTTC
CASGDRGIQHSGYTF
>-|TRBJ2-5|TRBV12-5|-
TGTGCTAGTGGTTTGTCAGGGGGGGAGACCCAGTACTTC
CASGLSGGETQYF
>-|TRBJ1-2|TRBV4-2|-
TGTGCCAGCAGCCAGGGAGACAGGTCGGCTGGCTACACCTTC
CASSQGDRSAGYTF
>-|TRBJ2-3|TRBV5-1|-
TGCGCCAGCAGCAAAGGACAGAGCACAGATACGCAGTATTTT
CASSKGQSTDTQYF
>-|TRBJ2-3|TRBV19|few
TGTGCCAGTAGTATCGGCGGGGGCGTGACAGATACGCAGTATTTT
CASSIGGGVTDTQYF
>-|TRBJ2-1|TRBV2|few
TGTGCCAGCACCTTAAACAATGAGCAGTTCTTC
CASTLNNEQFF
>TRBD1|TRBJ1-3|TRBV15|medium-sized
TGTGCCACCAGCGCGAGCCCGGGACAGCTGGGTGGAAACACCATATATTTT
CATSASPGQLGGNTIYF